The 30 T cell receptor beta chains listed next were all sequenced from one sample in a study of graft-versus-host responses after intestinal transplantation. Method: immunoSEQ multiplex PCR; TCRdb's copy keeps in-frame clones and lacks some. The sample contains roughly 56,000 clones, under 95% of which appear only once. Sequencing was performed on PBMCs, taken 118 to 130 days after intestinal transplantation. The receptors were sampled from a human patient who received an intestinal transplant, so some T cells may come from the graft donor.

This chain links TRBV5-1 with TRBJ2-3; D is possibly TRBD1 (7 bases). Germline V gene lookup returns CDR1 SGHRS and CDR2 YFSETQ. Deletions cut 0 bases from V and 3 bases from J, with 20 bases between. The CDR3 sequence is 18 residues long. The CDR3 region has the DNA TGCGCCAGCAGCTTGGCCGGTCTGTTTGCAGGGGGGACAGATACGCAGTATTTT. This codes for CASSLAGLFAGGTDTQYF.

The rearrangement joins TRBV10-3 to TRBJ1-5; 7 bases fit TRBD1. This CDR3 has 17 amino acids. V was pared by 2 bases and J by 0 bases, with 7 bases of the junction left unmatched. Germline V gene sequence: CDR1 ENHRY, CDR2 SYGVKD. The CDR3 DNA reads TGTGCCATCAGTGAGGTCGGGACAGATCATAGCAATCAGCCCCAGCATTTT. As protein: CAISEVGTDHSNQPQHF.

The V call is TRBV6-5, the J call TRBJ1-2; 7 bases are shared with TRBD1. CDR3 length equals 14 residues. Trimming cost V 6 bases and J 8 bases; bases outside gene matches: 12. In germline, CDR1 is MNHEY, CDR2 SVGAGI. CDR3 in amino acids: CASSSMDRSHGYTF. The CDR3 nucleotides are TGTGCCAGCAGCTCTATGGACAGGAGCCACGGCTACACCTTC.

This chain connects TRBV5-8 to TRBJ1-2; D unclear. V lost 7 bases, J lost 4 bases, and 23 bases lay in between. The CDR3 runs to 16 residues. The germline CDR1 and CDR2 sequences are SGHTS and YDEGEE. The DNA of the CDR3 is TGTGCCAGCCAATTGCGTCATCCACGAAAGATCTATGGCTACACCTTC. As protein: CASQLRHPRKIYGYTF.

The chain joins TRBV5-1 to TRBJ2-5, with 8 bases lining up with TRBD1. Germline V CDR1 and CDR2: SGHRS, YFSETQ. With 0 bases clipped from V and 5 bases from J, the junction kept 9 bases outside the gene matches. The CDR3 has 16 residues. The CDR3 sequence: CASSLGPQGALETQYF. Here the CDR3 DNA reads TGCGCCAGCAGCTTGGGCCCCCAGGGGGCTTTGGAGACCCAGTACTTC.

The CDR3 sequence is CASSLGGNYGYTF. DNA for the CDR3: TGTGCCAGCAGCTTGGGCGGTAACTATGGCTACACCTTC. The chain couples TRBV5-6 to TRBJ1-2; D not resolved. The ends were cut back, 0 bases at V and 1 base at J, with 4 bases in the middle. Germline CDR1 reads SGHDT; CDR2 reads YYEEEE. The length of the CDR3 is 13 residues.

This chain joins TRBV19 and TRBJ1-2; 10 nucleotides agree with TRBD1. This CDR3 is built from 13 residues. The V and J ends lost 6 bases and 4 bases, in that order; junction bases with no gene match: 2. Germline V gene sequence: CDR1 LNHDA, CDR2 SQIVND (reference sequence). The CDR3 reads CASSGTGAYGYTF. Here the CDR3 DNA reads TGTGCCAGTAGCGGGACAGGGGCCTATGGCTACACCTTC.

The rearrangement links TRBV30 to TRBJ1-1, with D maybe TRBD1 (6 bases). The CDR3 loop spans 17 amino acids. V was shortened by 1 base and J by 0 bases, with 18 bases between the two germline ends. Germline lookup yields CDR1 GTSNPN and CDR2 SVGIG (reference sequence). CDR3 DNA sequence: TGTGCCTGGAGTGGATTTTACCAGGGGACTGTGAACACTGAAGCTTTCTTT. This gives the protein CAWSGFYQGTVNTEAFF.

The CDR3 loop is CASSLGSSGGATDTQYF. As DNA, the CDR3 is TGCGCCAGCAGCTTGGGATCTAGCGGGGGGGCCACAGATACGCAGTATTTT. The rearrangement joins TRBV5-1 to TRBJ2-3; 12 bases fit TRBD2. From germline, CDR1 is SGHRS and CDR2 YFSETQ. The V segment lost 0 bases and the J segment 2 bases; nucleotides outside the gene matches: 4. CDR3 length: 17 amino acids.

The chain has TRBV2 and TRBJ2-1; 7 bases fit TRBD2. The germline CDR1 and CDR2 sequences are SNHLY and FYNNEI. J was trimmed by 5 bases and V by 1 base; bases with no gene match: 8. CDR3 length: 16 residues. The CDR3 DNA sequence: TGTGCCAGCAGTGAAGTTGGCGGGGGAGCAAACAATGAGCAGTTCTTC. The encoded protein is CASSEVGGGANNEQFF.

The chain links TRBV6-8 to TRBJ1-2, with unresolved D. The germline V gene has CDR1 MNHGY and CDR2 SAAAGT. The CDR3 consists of 17 residues. V was pared by 9 bases and J by 4 bases, with 27 bases between. CDR3 DNA: TGTGCCAGTAGTCATCGGCCATGCTCTAGAAAGACCTATGGCTACACCTTC. This translates into CASSHRPCSRKTYGYTF.

V is TRBV27 and J is TRBJ2-7, with D unresolved. The CDR3 loop spans 14 amino acids. Germline CDR1 reads MNHEY; CDR2 reads SMNVEV (reference sequence). Trimming took off 8 bases at V and 0 bases at J, with 14 bases between the two ends. The CDR3 here is CASPRWPDSYEQYF. The CDR3 DNA sequence: TGTGCCAGCCCCCGGTGGCCGGACTCCTACGAGCAGTACTTC.

V is TRBV20-1 and J is TRBJ1-1; D remains ambiguous. The CDR3 contains 10 residues. Germline V gene lookup returns CDR1 DFQATT and CDR2 SNEGSKA (reference sequence). The V end lost 6 bases, the J end lost 5 bases, and 7 bases lay between the germline ends. The CDR3 region is CSAKGTEAFF. CDR3 DNA: TGCAGTGCCAAAGGGACTGAAGCTTTCTTT.

The chain links TRBV6-6 to TRBJ2-1, with TRBD1 as a possible D gene (5 bases). The germline V gene encodes CDR1 MNHNY and CDR2 SVGAGI (reference sequence). Trimming removed 5 bases from V and 0 bases from J, with 14 bases in between. This CDR3 comprises 16 residues. DNA for the CDR3: TGTGCCAGCAGTCCGGACATCCCGAGCTCCTACAATGAGCAGTTCTTC. Amino acid sequence: CASSPDIPSSYNEQFF.

The chain recombines TRBV19 with TRBJ2-1; D call uncertain. Trimming took off 8 bases at V and 8 bases at J, with 10 bases between the two ends. This CDR3 has 11 amino acids. Germline lookup yields CDR1 LNHDA and CDR2 SQIVND (reference sequence). Here the CDR3 DNA reads TGTGCCAGTCAACGTACGGATGAGCAGTTCTTC. Its translation: CASQRTDEQFF.

The genes are TRBV7-8 and TRBJ1-2; D unresolved. Per the germline V gene, CDR1 is SGHVS and CDR2 is FQNEAQ. This CDR3 has 16 residues. Trimming pared 5 bases from V and 3 bases from J, leaving 19 bases between. CDR3 region: CASSPGFELVDYGYTF. The CDR3 DNA is TGTGCCAGCAGCCCGGGGTTCGAGCTCGTGGACTATGGCTACACCTTC.

CDR3 in amino acids: CASSRDRYNEQFF. The CDR3 DNA reads as TGTGCCAGCAGCCGGGACAGGTACAATGAGCAGTTCTTC. V is TRBV4-2 and J is TRBJ2-1; 8 positions agree with TRBD1. This CDR3 has 13 residues. Germline V gene lookup returns CDR1 LGHNA and CDR2 YNFKEQ. After removal of 4 bases from V and 4 bases from J, the junction contained 0 bases not matched to a gene.

The chain has TRBV2 and TRBJ2-7, with 9 bases matching TRBD2. With V trimmed by 3 bases and J by 2 bases, 5 bases remained unmatched. The CDR3 extends over 15 amino acids. Germline V CDR1 and CDR2: SNHLY, FYNNEI. CDR3 region: CASSDGGRAPYEQYF. The CDR3 nucleotides read TGTGCCAGCAGTGACGGCGGGAGGGCCCCCTACGAGCAGTACTTC. The entire variable domain, with the rest obtained from reference TRBV2 and TRBJ2-7, is as follows: EPEVTQTPSHQVTQMGQEVILRCVPISNHLYFYWYRQILGQKVEFLVSFYNNEISEKSEIFDDQFSVERPDGSNFTLKIRSTKLEDSAMYFCASSDGGRAPYEQYFGPGTRLTVT.

The chain couples TRBV27 to TRBJ2-1, with D perhaps matching TRBD2 (7 bases). The germline V gene has CDR1 MNHEY and CDR2 SMNVEV (reference sequence). Trimming removed 6 bases from V and 11 bases from J, with 17 bases in between. The CDR3 extends over 13 amino acids. The CDR3 coding sequence is TGTGCCAGCAGCCCCCTCTCGGGGGGCAAGCAGTTCTTC. As protein: CASSPLSGGKQFF.

The V and J genes are TRBV27 and TRBJ2-7; 7 nucleotides agree with TRBD1. This CDR3 region has 15 residues. The junction had 7 bases not matched to a gene; V was cut back by 5 bases and J by 0 bases. Germline V CDR1 and CDR2: MNHEY, SMNVEV (reference sequence). The CDR3 region is CASSNSGTASYEQYF. Here the CDR3 DNA reads TGTGCCAGCAGTAACTCCGGGACAGCCTCCTACGAGCAGTACTTC.

This rearrangement joins TRBV5-8 to TRBJ2-1, with 13 bases lining up with TRBD2. The V segment lost 4 bases and the J segment 8 bases; nucleotides outside the gene matches: 12. There are 17 residues in the CDR3. The germline V gene encodes CDR1 SGHTS and CDR2 YDEGEE. The CDR3 protein is CASSTGTSGVVGDEQFF. CDR3 in DNA: TGTGCCAGCAGCACCGGGACTAGCGGGGTCGTCGGGGATGAGCAGTTCTTC.

This chain connects TRBV7-8 to TRBJ2-7, with D unresolved. V was trimmed by 1 base and J by 10 bases, leaving 8 bases between them. In germline, CDR1 is SGHVS, CDR2 FQNEAQ. The CDR3 runs 11 residues. CDR3 sequence: CASSLDEEQYF. The CDR3 DNA reads as TGTGCCAGCAGCTTAGATGAGGAACAGTACTTC.

This rearrangement joins TRBV19 to TRBJ2-7; D perhaps matches TRBD1 (6 bases). CDR3 length: 14 residues. Between the trimmed V and J ends, which lost 4 bases and 0 bases, there was a span of 10 bases. Germline CDR1 reads LNHDA; CDR2 reads SQIVND (reference sequence). The chain's CDR3 is CASSRGQSSYEQYF. CDR3 DNA: TGTGCCAGTAGTAGGGGGCAATCCTCCTACGAGCAGTACTTC.

The rearrangement uses TRBV25-1 and TRBJ2-5; 11 nucleotides align to TRBD2. The V segment lost 1 base and the J segment 7 bases; nucleotides outside the gene matches: 11. The CDR3 totals 17 residues. CDR1 and CDR2 from the germline V gene are MGHDK and SYGVNS. CDR3 residues: CASSESLAGGPAGTQYF. CDR3 bases: TGTGCCAGCAGTGAATCTCTAGCGGGGGGCCCGGCGGGGACCCAGTACTTC.

This chain links TRBV5-4 with TRBJ2-3; a possible D gene is TRBD2 (6 bases). Germline CDR1 reads SGHNT; CDR2 reads YYREEE (reference sequence). CDR3 length: 15 residues. The ends were cut back, 1 base at V and 5 bases at J, with 14 bases in the middle. CDR3 residues: CASSLNPLGGDTQYF. CDR3 in DNA: TGTGCCAGCAGCTTGAACCCCTTGGGGGGAGATACGCAGTATTTT.

This clone was seen only once. The genes are TRBV6-5 and TRBJ2-7; TRBD1 agrees at 9 bases. From germline, CDR1 is MNHEY and CDR2 SVGAGI. V shed 2 bases, J shed 4 bases, and the junction held 6 bases outside the gene matches. The CDR3 runs 15 residues. As DNA, the CDR3 is TGTGCCAGCAGTTACCTGGGGACAGGGTGGTACGAGCAGTACTTC. It is translated as CASSYLGTGWYEQYF.

This chain connects TRBV2 to TRBJ2-4; either TRBD1 or TRBD2 may fit D (6 bases each). The V gene lost 0 bases and the J gene lost 1 base, with 13 bases spanning the gap. This CDR3 is 17 amino acids long. Germline lookup yields CDR1 SNHLY and CDR2 FYNNEI. The CDR3 protein is CASSEAEGVEAKNIQYF. CDR3 DNA: TGTGCCAGCAGTGAAGCGGAGGGGGTCGAGGCCAAAAACATTCAGTACTTC.

V usage is TRBV7-9 and J usage is TRBJ1-6; 8 bases match TRBD1. Germline V gene lookup returns CDR1 SEHNR and CDR2 FQNEAQ (reference sequence). This CDR3 contains 12 residues. V lost 11 bases to trimming and J lost 8 bases; unmatched junction nucleotides: 5. For the CDR3, the DNA is TGTGCCGTGAACAGGGGGGATTCACCCCTCCACTTT. Its protein is CAVNRGDSPLHF.

The table lists this clone with a count of one. V usage is TRBV27 and J usage is TRBJ2-1; D is unclear. Trimming left V 4 bases short and J 4 bases short, with 8 bases between. The length of the CDR3 is 13 residues. Germline V lookup: CDR1 MNHEY, CDR2 SMNVEV (reference sequence). The CDR3 spells CASSSPGYNEQFF. CDR3 sequence (DNA): TGTGCCAGCAGTTCCCCCGGGTACAATGAGCAGTTCTTC.

The V gene is TRBV6-1, the J gene TRBJ2-3; 11 bases match TRBD1. Germline CDR1 and CDR2: MNHNS and SASEGT. The V segment lost 1 base and the J segment 3 bases; nucleotides outside the gene matches: 3. The CDR3 consists of 16 residues. DNA of the CDR3: TGTGCCAGCAGTGAAGTTGGGACAGGGGGGACAGATACGCAGTATTTT. Translation gives CASSEVGTGGTDTQYF.